The text below deals with one T cell receptor (beta chain). Germline loops: CDR1 SGHNT, CDR2 YYREEE (reference sequence). The CDR3 loop spans 14 amino acids. The V gene end was trimmed by 6 bases and the J gene end by 1 base; junction bases not matched to a gene: 5. The source of the sample is a study of blood T cell repertoires in COVID-19. The overall study: Acute and convalescent COVID-19 samples came from the United States, Italy and Spain.

Profiled with immunoSEQ multiplex PCR; TCRdb holds only in-frame clones, not every one. Of 35,000 to 55,000 clones detected, about 87% appear once; the ten largest clones hold 4.5% to 6%. The TCR sequence derives from a human donor in a cohort sampled during active COVID-19. The source material was peripheral blood. The V gene is TRBV5-4, the J gene TRBJ2-5; 8 bases map to TRBD1. The chain's CDR3 is CASTGGRTQETQYF. The CDR3 region has the DNA TGTGCCAGCACAGGGGGCAGAACCCAAGAGACCCAGTACTTC.